Listed below are T cell receptor beta chains from one sample, sequenced in a study of blood T cell repertoires in COVID-19. Measured with immunoSEQ multiplex PCR; TCRdb has only the in-frame clones, and not every one. The sample includes around 140,000 clones, 70% to 80% seen only once; the top ten take about 8.4%. Sequenced input: peripheral blood. The source of these receptors is a woman in her 50s with active or convalescent COVID-19. Both conserved end residues are part of each CDR3. The order of the fields is clone size, V gene, D gene, J gene, CDR3 protein, CDR3 DNA. The D gene is left open where the match is weak. Only part of the rows carry a size: once, few, many, or a class if the clone is expanded.

size: -; V: TRBV2; D: TRBD1; J: TRBJ1-2; CDR3: CASSESPRTGDIKGYTF; DNA: TGTGCCAGCAGTGAGTCTCCCAGGACAGGAGATATCAAGGGCTACACCTTC
size: -; V: TRBV5-1; D: -; J: TRBJ2-7; CDR3: CASSSGLTYEQYF; DNA: TGCGCCAGCAGCAGTGGACTTACCTACGAGCAGTACTTC
size: once; V: TRBV5-1; D: TRBD1; J: TRBJ1-4; CDR3: CASSWGDRGDEKLFF; DNA: TGCGCCAGCAGCTGGGGGGACAGGGGAGATGAAAAACTGTTTTTT
size: -; V: TRBV27; D: TRBD1; J: TRBJ1-2; CDR3: CASSPLPTGSNYGYTF; DNA: TGTGCCAGCAGTCCACTCCCGACAGGGTCTAACTATGGCTACACCTTC
size: -; V: TRBV9; D: TRBD1; J: TRBJ1-5; CDR3: CASSPTGGSNQPQHF; DNA: TGTGCCAGCAGCCCGACAGGGGGTAGCAATCAGCCCCAGCATTTT
size: -; V: TRBV18; D: TRBD1; J: TRBJ1-1; CDR3: CASSPRQGYAFF; DNA: TGTGCCAGCTCACCTAGACAGGGTTACGCTTTCTTT
size: -; V: TRBV19; D: -; J: TRBJ2-1; CDR3: CASSSRTTGVF; DNA: TGTGCCAGTAGCTCGCGGACCACGGGGGTCTTC
size: -; V: TRBV7-9; D: -; J: TRBJ1-1; CDR3: CASSLRRGLNTEAFF; DNA: TGTGCCAGCAGCTTAAGAAGGGGATTGAACACTGAAGCTTTCTTT
size: few; V: TRBV28; D: TRBD1; J: TRBJ1-6; CDR3: CASSPAPTGRDSPLHF; DNA: TGTGCCAGCAGTCCCGCCCCGACAGGGCGTGATTCACCCCTCCACTTT
size: -; V: TRBV19; D: TRBD1; J: TRBJ1-2; CDR3: CASSTGTGGSYGYTF; DNA: TGTGCCAGTAGTACCGGGACAGGGGGATCCTATGGCTACACCTTC
size: -; V: TRBV7-8; D: -; J: TRBJ1-2; CDR3: CASSLGVQDGYTF; DNA: TGTGCCAGCAGCTTAGGGGTCCAGGATGGCTACACCTTC
size: -; V: TRBV19; D: TRBD1; J: TRBJ1-2; CDR3: CAASQTGALGYTF; DNA: TGTGCCGCAAGTCAGACAGGGGCCCTAGGCTACACCTTC
size: -; V: TRBV7-9; D: -; J: TRBJ1-6; CDR3: CASSPGTYNSPLHF; DNA: TGTGCCAGCAGCCCCGGGACTTATAATTCACCCCTCCACTTT
size: -; V: TRBV27; D: TRBD1; J: TRBJ2-6; CDR3: CASSLNRGTGANVLTF; DNA: TGTGCCAGCAGTTTAAACAGGGGGACTGGGGCCAACGTCCTGACTTTC
size: once; V: TRBV7-9; D: -; J: TRBJ1-2; CDR3: CASSRTREDYGYTF; DNA: TGTGCCAGCAGTCGCACCAGGGAGGACTATGGCTACACCTTC
size: -; V: TRBV6-2/TRBV6-3; D: TRBD2; J: TRBJ2-1; CDR3: CASSYVSLAGVQNEQFF; DNA: TGTGCCAGCAGTTACGTCTCTCTAGCGGGAGTACAAAATGAGCAGTTCTTC
size: -; V: TRBV5-1; D: TRBD1; J: TRBJ1-4; CDR3: CASSAQTGENEKLFF; DNA: TGCGCCAGCAGCGCGCAGACAGGGGAGAATGAAAAACTGTTTTTT
size: -; V: TRBV5-4; D: -; J: TRBJ2-5; CDR3: CASSFRLDQETQYF; DNA: TGTGCCAGCAGCTTTCGTCTAGACCAAGAGACCCAGTACTTC
size: -; V: TRBV6-1; D: TRBD1; J: TRBJ2-1; CDR3: CASSEVRGLVEQFF; DNA: TGTGCCAGCAGTGAAGTCAGGGGGTTAGTTGAGCAGTTCTTC
size: -; V: TRBV7-2; D: -; J: TRBJ1-4; CDR3: CASSRPTGGNEKLFF; DNA: TGTGCCAGCAGCAGACCGACAGGAGGTAATGAAAAACTGTTTTTT
size: -; V: TRBV4-2; D: TRBD1; J: TRBJ2-7; CDR3: CASSPEGQGSYEQYF; DNA: TGTGCCAGCAGCCCAGAGGGACAGGGCTCCTACGAGCAGTACTTC
size: -; V: TRBV23-1; D: TRBD1; J: TRBJ1-1; CDR3: CASSQPDRGGTEAFF; DNA: TGCGCCAGCAGTCAACCCGACAGGGGAGGAACTGAAGCTTTCTTT
size: -; V: TRBV19; D: TRBD1; J: TRBJ1-3; CDR3: CASNPGTGGGNTIYF; DNA: TGTGCCAGTAATCCGGGGACAGGGGGTGGAAACACCATATATTTT
size: -; V: TRBV2; D: TRBD1; J: TRBJ2-3; CDR3: CASSAATGGNTDTQYF; DNA: TGTGCCAGCAGTGCGGCTACAGGGGGCAACACAGATACGCAGTATTTT
size: -; V: TRBV9; D: TRBD2; J: TRBJ2-2; CDR3: CASSVRSSGNTGELFF; DNA: TGTGCCAGCAGCGTAAGGTCTAGCGGGAACACCGGGGAGCTGTTTTTT
size: -; V: TRBV6-5; D: -; J: TRBJ1-4; CDR3: CASRSGSEGEKLFF; DNA: TGTGCCAGCAGGAGCGGCTCGGAGGGCGAAAAACTGTTTTTT
size: -; V: TRBV5-1; D: -; J: TRBJ2-1; CDR3: CASSLAVAALSYNEQFF; DNA: TGCGCCAGCAGCTTGGCAGTGGCGGCGTTATCCTACAATGAGCAGTTCTTC
size: -; V: TRBV2; D: -; J: TRBJ1-4; CDR3: CASAALVTNEKLFF; DNA: TGTGCCAGCGCCGCGTTGGTGACTAATGAAAAACTGTTTTTT
size: -; V: TRBV19; D: TRBD2; J: TRBJ2-1; CDR3: CASSVQRGVYNEQFF; DNA: TGTGCCAGTAGTGTCCAGCGGGGGGTCTACAATGAGCAGTTCTTC
size: -; V: TRBV7-3; D: TRBD2; J: TRBJ2-1; CDR3: CASSLQTSGRRNEQFF; DNA: TGTGCCAGCAGCTTACAGACTAGCGGGAGGCGGAATGAGCAGTTCTTC
size: few; V: TRBV6-6; D: TRBD2; J: TRBJ2-3; CDR3: CASSYGRGVTDTQYF; DNA: TGTGCCAGCAGTTACGGCCGGGGGGTCACAGATACGCAGTATTTT
size: once; V: TRBV19; D: -; J: TRBJ2-1; CDR3: CASTPPGLSGGEQFF; DNA: TGTGCCAGTACCCCGCCGGGACTCTCTGGGGGTGAGCAGTTCTTC
size: few; V: TRBV7-2; D: -; J: TRBJ1-2; CDR3: CASSLGRNYGYTF; DNA: TGTGCCAGCAGCTTGGGCAGGAACTATGGCTACACCTTC
size: -; V: TRBV28; D: TRBD2; J: TRBJ2-3; CDR3: CASSSGLAVDLSTDTQYF; DNA: TGTGCCAGCAGTTCAGGACTAGCGGTGGACCTTAGCACAGATACGCAGTATTTT
size: -; V: TRBV28; D: -; J: TRBJ1-2; CDR3: CASRSRGAQRDGYTF; DNA: TGTGCCAGCAGGTCTCGGGGGGCCCAGCGAGATGGCTACACCTTC
size: -; V: TRBV19; D: TRBD1; J: TRBJ1-1; CDR3: CASRALQGWNTEAFF; DNA: TGTGCCAGTAGGGCCTTACAGGGGTGGAACACTGAAGCTTTCTTT
size: -; V: TRBV6-6; D: -; J: TRBJ1-2; CDR3: CASSYGQVYGYTF; DNA: TGTGCCAGCAGTTACGGGCAGGTTTATGGCTACACCTTC
size: once; V: TRBV4-2; D: TRBD1; J: TRBJ1-3; CDR3: CASSQDIQGQGALGSGNTIYF; DNA: TGTGCCAGCAGCCAAGATATACAGGGACAGGGCGCGCTGGGCTCTGGAAACACCATATATTTT
size: -; V: TRBV20-1; D: TRBD2; J: TRBJ2-3; CDR3: CSASGVAGVAGGTDTQYF; DNA: TGCAGTGCTAGTGGGGTTGCGGGAGTGGCGGGGGGCACAGATACGCAGTATTTT
size: -; V: TRBV7-9; D: TRBD1; J: TRBJ1-2; CDR3: CASSLADRGYGYTF; DNA: TGTGCCAGCAGCTTAGCAGACAGGGGCTATGGCTACACCTTC
size: -; V: TRBV6-2/TRBV6-3; D: -; J: TRBJ2-7; CDR3: CASSYSGLYEQYF; DNA: TGTGCCAGCAGTTACTCGGGACTCTACGAGCAGTACTTC
size: -; V: TRBV5-6; D: -; J: TRBJ1-4; CDR3: CASSLGRTVNEKLFF; DNA: TGTGCCAGCAGCTTGGGCCGGACAGTGAATGAAAAACTGTTTTTT
size: -; V: TRBV5-1; D: -; J: TRBJ1-2; CDR3: CASSLEGPPNYGYTF; DNA: TGCGCCAGCAGCTTGGAGGGGCCTCCTAACTATGGCTACACCTTC
size: -; V: TRBV7-9; D: TRBD1; J: TRBJ1-1; CDR3: CASTQQGAWNTEAFF; DNA: TGTGCCAGCACCCAACAGGGGGCATGGAACACTGAAGCTTTCTTT
size: few; V: TRBV14; D: TRBD2; J: TRBJ2-1; CDR3: CASKGREGLRNEQFF; DNA: TGTGCCAGCAAGGGGCGGGAGGGTTTACGGAATGAGCAGTTCTTC
size: -; V: TRBV5-5; D: TRBD1; J: TRBJ1-1; CDR3: CASSLRDRHLFMNTEAFF; DNA: TGTGCCAGCAGCTTGAGGGACAGGCATTTATTCATGAACACTGAAGCTTTCTTT
size: -; V: TRBV9; D: -; J: TRBJ2-1; CDR3: CASSVASGVSHNEQFF; DNA: TGTGCCAGCAGCGTAGCGTCAGGGGTCTCCCACAATGAGCAGTTCTTC
size: -; V: TRBV7-2; D: TRBD1; J: TRBJ2-7; CDR3: CASSLGQGRFYEQYF; DNA: TGTGCCAGCAGCTTAGGACAGGGGCGGTTCTACGAGCAGTACTTC
size: -; V: TRBV29-1; D: -; J: TRBJ2-2; CDR3: CSVASRHAGGTGELFF; DNA: TGCAGCGTTGCTAGCAGGCATGCCGGGGGCACCGGGGAGCTGTTTTTT
size: -; V: TRBV6-6; D: -; J: TRBJ1-2; CDR3: CASSPAAGINYGYTF; DNA: TGTGCCAGCAGCCCCGCAGCGGGGATTAACTATGGCTACACCTTC
size: -; V: TRBV5-8; D: TRBD2; J: TRBJ2-5; CDR3: CASSSGLAVQETQYF; DNA: TGTGCCAGCAGCTCGGGACTAGCGGTCCAAGAGACCCAGTACTTC
size: once; V: TRBV7-3; D: TRBD2; J: TRBJ2-1; CDR3: CASSLTRTSGGNEQFF; DNA: TGTGCCAGCAGCTTAACGCGCACTAGCGGGGGCAATGAGCAGTTCTTC
size: -; V: TRBV7-2; D: -; J: TRBJ1-3; CDR3: CASSLDGRSSGNTIYF; DNA: TGTGCCAGCAGCTTAGACGGCAGGTCCTCTGGAAACACCATATATTTT
size: -; V: TRBV9; D: -; J: TRBJ2-1; CDR3: CASSVGGDNEQFF; DNA: TGTGCCAGCAGCGTAGGCGGGGATAATGAGCAGTTCTTC
size: -; V: TRBV28; D: -; J: TRBJ1-4; CDR3: CASSLRQRMNEKLFF; DNA: TGTGCCAGCAGTTTAAGACAGAGAATGAACGAAAAACTGTTTTTT
size: -; V: TRBV7-2; D: -; J: TRBJ1-1; CDR3: CASSLGGAVPGAFF; DNA: TGTGCCAGCAGCTTGGGAGGGGCCGTCCCCGGGGCTTTCTTT
size: few; V: TRBV11-2; D: -; J: TRBJ1-2; CDR3: CASSSHTGRINYGYTF; DNA: TGTGCCAGCAGTTCCCACACAGGCAGGATTAACTATGGCTACACCTTC
size: -; V: TRBV4-1; D: TRBD1; J: TRBJ2-5; CDR3: CASSQARDRGRETQYF; DNA: TGCGCCAGCAGCCAAGCACGGGACAGGGGAAGGGAGACCCAGTACTTC
size: -; V: TRBV19; D: -; J: TRBJ2-2; CDR3: CASSTTDSYFNTGELFF; DNA: TGTGCCAGTAGTACCACCGACTCTTACTTCAACACCGGGGAGCTGTTTTTT
size: -; V: TRBV6-2/TRBV6-3; D: -; J: TRBJ1-2; CDR3: CASSQSPDRMGYGYTF; DNA: TGTGCCAGCAGTCAATCACCCGACAGGATGGGCTATGGCTACACCTTC